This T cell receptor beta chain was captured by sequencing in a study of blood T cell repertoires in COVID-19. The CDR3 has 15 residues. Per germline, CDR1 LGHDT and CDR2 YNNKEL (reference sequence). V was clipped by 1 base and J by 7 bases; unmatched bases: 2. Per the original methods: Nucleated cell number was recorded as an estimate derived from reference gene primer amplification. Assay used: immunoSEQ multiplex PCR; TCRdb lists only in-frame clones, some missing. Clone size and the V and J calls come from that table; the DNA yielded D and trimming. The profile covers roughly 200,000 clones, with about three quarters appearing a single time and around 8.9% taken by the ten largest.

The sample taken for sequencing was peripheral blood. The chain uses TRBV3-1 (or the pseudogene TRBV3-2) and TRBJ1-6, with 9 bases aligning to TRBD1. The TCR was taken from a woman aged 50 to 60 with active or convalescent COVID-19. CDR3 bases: TGTGCCAGCAGCCAAGGTGACAGGGGGAATTCACCCCTCCACTTT. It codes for CASSQGDRGNSPLHF.